These 30 T cell receptor beta chains originate from one sample sequenced in a study of beta chain features in type 1 diabetes. Isolated RNA was reverse transcribed in full, so expressed TCRB transcripts were sequenced. TCRdb keeps only in-frame clones here, not all; method: immunoSEQ multiplex PCR. This sample has around 310,000 clones; about 11% occur once, and the top ten carry 0.015% to 0.02%. The sample taken for sequencing was naive CD4+ T cells from blood. These receptor sequences come from a woman aged 25-40 years in good health.

This clone was detected a few times. The chain joins TRBV7-2 to TRBJ1-2; D is unclear. Germline V CDR1 and CDR2: SGHTA, FQGNSA. The length of the CDR3 is 13 residues. The V gene lost 7 bases and the J gene lost 7 bases, with 16 bases spanning the gap. CDR3 coding DNA: TGTGCCAGCAACCTGAAGAGGGCGGTTGGCTACACCTTC. This gives the protein CASNLKRAVGYTF.

This clone came up a few times. This chain uses TRBV5-1 with TRBJ2-1; 11 bases fit TRBD2. The CDR3 consists of 18 residues. Germline V gene sequence: CDR1 SGHRS, CDR2 YFSETQ. V trimming: 1 base; J trimming: 5 bases; junction bases outside the gene matches: 11. CDR3 nucleotides: TGCGCCAGCAGCTTGCCGGGACTAGCGGCCACTCCGGACAATGAGCAGTTCTTC. Translated: CASSLPGLAATPDNEQFF.

The chain has TRBV19 and TRBJ2-1; TRBD2 matches 10 bases. Germline V CDR1 and CDR2: LNHDA, SQIVND (reference sequence). This CDR3 is 16 amino acids long. V dropped 6 bases and J dropped 0; count of bases not matched to a gene: 5. The CDR3 nucleotides are TGTGCCAGTAGCAGGACTAGCGGTGCCTCCTACAATGAGCAGTTCTTC. It translates to CASSRTSGASYNEQFF.

The chain has TRBV2 and TRBJ1-1, with a possible D match to TRBD1 (5 bases). The CDR3 is 13 amino acids. Germline V gene data show CDR1 as SNHLY and CDR2 as FYNNEI. With 5 bases removed from V and 4 bases from J, the gap between germline ends came to 11 bases. The CDR3 spells CASSIQGGTEAFF. The CDR3 nucleotides read TGTGCCAGCAGTATCCAGGGAGGCACTGAAGCTTTCTTT.

The chain couples TRBV14 to TRBJ2-1; 10 positions agree with TRBD2. V shed 0 bases and J 7 bases; nucleotides not matched to a gene: 9. The CDR3 loop spans 17 amino acids. Germline V gene data show CDR1 as SGHDN and CDR2 as FVKESK. The CDR3 spells CASSQEAGLAGDNEQFF. CDR3 sequence (DNA): TGTGCCAGCAGCCAAGAAGCGGGCCTAGCGGGAGATAATGAGCAGTTCTTC.

This clone was counted only a few times. The chain is built from TRBV7-9 and TRBJ2-2; 8 bases fit TRBD2. CDR3 length equals 16 residues. J lost 5 bases, V lost 0 bases, and 5 bases had no gene match. From germline, CDR1 is SEHNR and CDR2 FQNEAQ (reference sequence). The CDR3 loop is CASSLAREGVTGELFF. The CDR3 bases are TGTGCCAGCAGCTTAGCTCGGGAGGGAGTAACCGGGGAGCTGTTTTTT.

The chain joins TRBV2 to TRBJ2-3; TRBD2 might be the D (6 bases). Germline lookup yields CDR1 SNHLY and CDR2 FYNNEI. The CDR3 is 15 amino acids. V lost 3 bases and J lost 0, with 10 bases in between. CDR3: CASSEGGSSTDTQYF. As DNA, the CDR3 is TGTGCCAGCAGTGAGGGGGGTAGTAGCACAGATACGCAGTATTTT. The full variable domain, with the rest looked up from reference TRBV2 and TRBJ2-3, is EPEVTQTPSHQVTQMGQEVILRCVPISNHLYFYWYRQILGQKVEFLVSFYNNEISEKSEIFDDQFSVERPDGSNFTLKIRSTKLEDSAMYFCASSEGGSSTDTQYFGPGTRLTVL.

This clone came up a few times. CDR3 nucleotide sequence: TGTGCCATCAGCCCCCCTCGCGGGAGGGACAATGAGCAGTTCTTC. Translating gives CAISPPRGRDNEQFF. The chain is built from TRBV10-3 and TRBJ2-1; 9 bases line up with TRBD2. Trimming cost V 6 bases and J 5 bases; bases outside gene matches: 8. The germline gives CDR1 ENHRY, CDR2 SYGVKD. The CDR3 covers 15 residues.

This clone was detected only a few times. This chain connects TRBV4-2 to TRBJ2-3; TRBD2 matches at 10 bases. The CDR3 extends over 15 amino acids. After removal of 3 bases from V and 0 bases from J, the junction contained 0 bases not matched to a gene. CDR1 is LGHNA, CDR2 YNFKEQ, per germline. DNA of the CDR3: TGTGCCAGCAGCCAGGGACTAGCGAGCACAGATACGCAGTATTTT. This codes for CASSQGLASTDTQYF.

The J gene is TRBJ2-4, the V gene TRBV5-4; 8 positions match TRBD2. The CDR3 has 18 residues. The V gene's germline CDR1 is SGHNT and CDR2 YYREEE (reference sequence). The trim removed 7 bases at V and 0 bases at J, leaving 15 bases unmatched. The CDR3 DNA reads TGTGCCAGCGGGAGGGCGGGAGGAACAAATCTAGCCAAAAACATTCAGTACTTC. Translation gives CASGRAGGTNLAKNIQYF.

This sequence joins TRBV14 and TRBJ2-2, with D possibly being TRBD1 (6 bases). The germline gives CDR1 SGHDN, CDR2 FVKESK. The CDR3 extends over 13 amino acids. The V gene lost 4 bases and the J gene lost 6 bases, with 9 bases spanning the gap. As DNA, the CDR3 is TGTGCCAGCAGCCCCCGGACAGCCGGGGAGCTGTTTTTT. It yields the protein CASSPRTAGELFF.

This clone was counted only a few times. DNA of the CDR3: TGCGCCAGCAGCCAAGTCCTTCTAGCCGCGGCAGATACGCAGTATTTT. Amino acid sequence: CASSQVLLAAADTQYF. The chain is built from TRBV4-1 and TRBJ2-3; D might be TRBD2 (5 bases). This CDR3 has 16 amino acids. Germline V gene sequence: CDR1 MGHRA, CDR2 YSYEKL. Trimming pared 1 base from V and 4 bases from J, leaving 15 bases between.

This clone has a handful of counts. The chain recombines TRBV7-9 with TRBJ2-4; TRBD1 aligns across 7 bases. This CDR3 is built from 15 residues. The V gene end was trimmed by 6 bases and the J gene end by 1 base; junction bases not matched to a gene: 6. Germline CDR1 SEHNR, CDR2 FQNEAQ (reference sequence). Here the CDR3 DNA reads TGTGCCAGCAGGCGAACAGGGGAGGCCAAAAACATTCAGTACTTC. Translating gives CASRRTGEAKNIQYF.

In its sample, this clone was seen a few times. This chain links TRBV6-5 with TRBJ2-2; 8 nucleotides line up with TRBD1. CDR3 length equals 15 residues. Germline loops: CDR1 MNHEY, CDR2 SVGAGI. Trimming took 6 bases from V and 6 from J; bases not matched to a gene: 9. CDR3 sequence: CASRARTGLPGELFF. DNA for the CDR3: TGTGCCAGCAGGGCCCGGACAGGGCTGCCCGGGGAGCTGTTTTTT.

The J gene is TRBJ2-3, the V gene TRBV7-2; the match to TRBD1 covers 9 bases. CDR1 is SGHTA and CDR2 is FQGNSA in the germline V gene. Losses at the gene ends were 6 bases for V and 3 bases for J; bases not matched to a gene: 7. CDR3 size: 15 residues. In nucleotides, the CDR3 is TGTGCCAGCAGGGACCGGGACAGGGTAACAGATACGCAGTATTTT. This gives the protein CASRDRDRVTDTQYF.

There are a few counts of this clone. The chain couples TRBV6-1 to TRBJ2-3, with 13 bases that match TRBD2. This CDR3 spans 17 amino acids. The junction had 8 bases not matched to a gene; V was cut back by 6 bases and J by 2 bases. The germline CDR1 and CDR2 sequences are MNHNS and SASEGT. CDR3 region: CASREFTSGRVTDTQYF. The CDR3 bases are TGTGCCAGCAGGGAATTCACTAGCGGGAGGGTCACAGATACGCAGTATTTT.

This chain joins TRBV5-6 and TRBJ2-1, with D perhaps matching TRBD2 (5 bases). Germline V gene lookup returns CDR1 SGHDT and CDR2 YYEEEE. V lost 5 bases to trimming and J lost 0 bases, with 18 bases between them. This CDR3 is built from 17 residues. DNA for the CDR3: TGTGCCAGCAGACCACTCCAAGCGGCCAACTCCTACAATGAGCAGTTCTTC. Translated, it gives CASRPLQAANSYNEQFF.

This chain uses TRBV6-1 with TRBJ1-1; no clear D gene. CDR1 is MNHNS, CDR2 SASEGT, per germline. The CDR3 consists of 13 residues. Trimming removed 5 bases at V and 0 bases at J, with 7 bases between. As DNA, the CDR3 is TGTGCCAGCAGTACAGACATGAACACTGAAGCTTTCTTT. It specifies CASSTDMNTEAFF.

This clone came up once. The chain carries TRBV6-5 and TRBJ1-1; tentative D call: TRBD1 (6 bases). The CDR3 extends over 15 amino acids. V lost 0 bases, J lost 4 bases, and 12 bases lay in between. Germline values: CDR1 MNHEY, CDR2 SVGAGI. CDR3 loop: CASSYSGQGFTEAFF. The CDR3 nucleotides read TGTGCCAGCAGTTACTCGGGGCAGGGGTTCACTGAAGCTTTCTTT.

As for this clone: Other nucleotide sequences from this sample produce the same CDR3. The chain couples TRBV19 to TRBJ2-5; D gene ambiguous. This CDR3 is built from 11 residues. CDR1 and CDR2 from the germline V gene are LNHDA and SQIVND (reference sequence). V was shortened by 3 bases and J by 5 bases, with 4 bases between the two germline ends. CDR3 coding DNA: TGTGCCAGTAGTATCCGGGAGACCCAGTACTTC. This sequence encodes CASSIRETQYF.

V usage is TRBV7-2 and J usage is TRBJ2-2, with a tentative D call TRBD2 (6 bases). CDR1 and CDR2 (germline): SGHTA, FQGNSA. The CDR3 has 15 residues. Trimming cost V 8 bases and J 3 bases, with 16 bases left between them. The chain's CDR3 is CASRLGGSDTGELFF. The DNA of the CDR3 is TGTGCCAGCCGCCTGGGGGGTTCGGACACCGGGGAGCTGTTTTTT.

The chain links TRBV7-3 to TRBJ2-2; 7 positions agree with TRBD2. Germline assignment: CDR1 SGHTA and CDR2 FQGTGA. This CDR3 contains 15 residues. V lost 5 bases, J lost 5 bases, and 8 bases stayed unmatched. CDR3 DNA sequence: TGTGCCAGCAGCCGGACTAGTGGCTCAACCGGGGAGCTGTTTTTT. Translation gives CASSRTSGSTGELFF.

This clone came up a few times. The chain links TRBV4-3 to TRBJ2-1; 9 bases agree with TRBD2. Per the germline V gene, CDR1 is LGHNA and CDR2 is YSLEER. V trimming: 0 bases; J trimming: 6 bases; junction bases outside the gene matches: 15. The CDR3 sequence is 19 residues long. Here the CDR3 reads CASSQDGVAGAALSNEQFF. The CDR3 nucleotides are TGCGCCAGCAGCCAAGATGGGGTAGCGGGAGCTGCCCTCTCCAATGAGCAGTTCTTC.

This clone was detected a few times. The gene calls are TRBV6-5 and TRBJ2-3, with TRBD2 matching over 8 bases. The CDR3 loop spans 15 amino acids. J was trimmed by 5 bases and V by 2 bases; bases with no gene match: 6. In germline, CDR1 is MNHEY, CDR2 SVGAGI. CDR3 loop: CASSYAATSEDTQYF. CDR3 nucleotides: TGTGCCAGCAGTTACGCGGCGACTAGCGAAGATACGCAGTATTTT.

This clone has more than one count but fewer than ten. The chain has TRBV5-6 and TRBJ1-5; TRBD1 aligns across 8 bases. V trimming: 3 bases; J trimming: 5 bases; junction bases outside the gene matches: 4. The CDR3 contains 14 residues. The V gene's germline CDR1 is SGHDT and CDR2 YYEEEE. The CDR3 loop is CASSSRQGYQPQHF. The CDR3 DNA reads as TGTGCCAGCAGCTCCAGACAGGGGTATCAGCCCCAGCATTTT.

This clone has only a few counts. This sequence joins TRBV10-3 and TRBJ2-7; weak D call: TRBD1 (5 bases). V lost 6 bases, J lost 5 bases, and 8 bases lay in between. The CDR3 loop spans 11 amino acids. The germline V gene encodes CDR1 ENHRY and CDR2 SYGVKD. CDR3 sequence (DNA): TGTGCCATCAGGGAGACAGACGAGCAGTACTTC. As protein: CAIRETDEQYF.

The chain's CDR3 is CASSHLAGEGNEQFF. The CDR3 DNA is TGTGCCAGCAGTCACCTAGCGGGAGAGGGCAATGAGCAGTTCTTC. The V gene is TRBV6-5, the J gene TRBJ2-1, with 10 bases fitting TRBD2. Looked up from germline, CDR1 is MNHEY and CDR2 is SVGAGI. The CDR3 loop spans 15 amino acids. Trimming cost V 5 bases and J 6 bases; bases outside gene matches: 7.

This chain connects TRBV11-2 to TRBJ2-3, with 10 bases lining up with TRBD1. In germline, CDR1 is SGHAT, CDR2 FQNNGV. This CDR3 spans 18 amino acids. V was clipped by 1 base and J by 2 bases; unmatched bases: 9. The CDR3, as DNA: TGTGCCAGCAGCTTAGTTCCCGGGACAGGGGCCTACACAGATACGCAGTATTTT. This encodes CASSLVPGTGAYTDTQYF.

The sample holds a few counts of this clone. The chain links TRBV15 to TRBJ2-3, with 10 bases lining up with TRBD2. This CDR3 is built from 16 residues. The V gene's germline CDR1 is LNHNV and CDR2 YYDKDF (reference sequence). Losses at the gene ends were 1 base for V and 3 bases for J; bases not matched to a gene: 4. The DNA of the CDR3 is TGTGCCACCAGCAGAGCTCTAGCGGGAGCAACAGATACGCAGTATTTT. It is translated as CATSRALAGATDTQYF.

This rearrangement joins TRBV28 to TRBJ1-4; TRBD1 might be the D (5 bases). V was pared by 3 bases and J by 8 bases, with 19 bases between. The CDR3 contains 16 residues. Germline loops: CDR1 MDHEN, CDR2 SYDVKM. The CDR3 region is CASSFSAGGAREKLFF. The CDR3 nucleotides read TGTGCCAGCAGTTTCAGCGCCGGCGGGGCGCGGGAAAAACTGTTTTTT.